The sequence of this T cell receptor (beta chain) was determined in a study of blood T cell repertoires in COVID-19. Study details: Material from acute and convalescent COVID-19 was sourced from the United States, Italy and Spain. In each case, the material was cDNA or gDNA derived from T cells, B-cell-depleted T cells, or PBMCs.

The germline V gene has CDR1 SEHNR and CDR2 FQNEAQ (reference sequence). The CDR3 is made up of 16 amino acids. The V and J ends lost 2 bases and 4 bases respectively, with 18 bases between them. Original data processing: For nucleated cells, counts were estimated from reference gene primer amplification. Libraries were prepared by immunoSEQ multiplex PCR; TCRdb keeps only in-frame clonotypes and omits some of them. That table supplies the V and J calls and clone size; D and trimming were determined from the DNA. Of roughly 290,000 clones in the sample, more than 75% were seen once. The sample taken for sequencing was peripheral blood. The receptor's source is a woman aged 25-40 years who had recovered from COVID-19. V gene TRBV7-9 combines with J gene TRBJ2-7; D may be TRBD1 (6 bases). The DNA of the CDR3 is TGTGCCAGCAGCTTACCCTCTGGACAGAAGGAGTACGAGCAGTACTTC. Its translation: CASSLPSGQKEYEQYF.